The 21 T cell receptor beta chains below were found in one sample sequenced in a study of shared clonotypes between healthy human individuals. Measured with immunoSEQ multiplex PCR; TCRdb has only the in-frame clones, and not every one. The repertoire consists of some 2,000,000 clones, with approximately 95% occurring once and the leading ten covering more than 0.95%. CD45RO-negative cells were positively selected for CCR7, leaving out terminally differentiated effector memory CD45RA+ cells. The specimen sequenced was naive CD8+ T cells sorted from blood. The receptor source for this set is a man aged 18 to 30 in good health.

As to this clone: This same CDR3 is encoded by further DNA sequences in the sample. The chain uses TRBV7-3 and TRBJ2-3; perhaps TRBD1 as D (6 bases). The CDR3 loop spans 15 amino acids. Germline V gives CDR1 SGHTA, CDR2 FQGTGA. V dropped 0 bases and J dropped 6 bases, with 13 bases sitting between them. Here the CDR3 DNA reads TGTGCCAGCAGCTTAACAGGGGGATCAACTGATACGCAGTATTTT. Protein product: CASSLTGGSTDTQYF.

The rearrangement links TRBV4-1 to TRBJ1-1; weak D call: TRBD1 (5 bases). The ends were cut back, 1 base at V and 8 bases at J, with 11 bases in the middle. Per germline, CDR1 MGHRA and CDR2 YSYEKL. The CDR3 consists of 13 residues. The CDR3 protein is CASSQVRGLEAFF. The CDR3 DNA follows: TGCGCCAGCAGCCAAGTCCGGGGGTTGGAAGCTTTCTTT.

This clone has a single count. The same CDR3 is also encoded by other DNA sequences in this sample. The chain combines TRBV6-5 with TRBJ1-1, with D unclear. This CDR3 is built from 11 residues. Trimming cost V 6 bases and J 5 bases, with 7 bases left between them. Germline lookup yields CDR1 MNHEY and CDR2 SVGAGI. The CDR3 reads CASSTGTEAFF. CDR3 nucleotide sequence: TGTGCCAGCAGCACCGGGACTGAAGCTTTCTTT.

The chain couples TRBV7-9 to TRBJ2-3; D may be TRBD1 (6 bases). The V gene's germline CDR1 is SEHNR and CDR2 FQNEAQ (reference sequence). Trimming took 5 bases from V and 2 from J, leaving 14 bases between them. The CDR3 runs to 15 residues. CDR3 in DNA: TGTGCCAGCAGCCCGGACAGTTACTTCACAGATACGCAGTATTTT. It yields the protein CASSPDSYFTDTQYF.

V gene TRBV7-9 combines with J gene TRBJ2-1, with D possibly matching TRBD1 (6 bases). CDR1 SEHNR and CDR2 FQNEAQ come from the germline V gene (reference sequence). Between the trimmed V and J ends, which lost 2 bases and 6 bases, there was a span of 8 bases. The CDR3 runs 13 residues. The CDR3 reads CASSLTDSNEQFF. CDR3 DNA sequence: TGTGCCAGCAGCTTAACGGACAGCAATGAGCAGTTCTTC.

V is TRBV2 and J is TRBJ2-7; the D gene is possibly TRBD2 (6 bases). Trimming removed 3 bases at V and 5 bases at J, with 14 bases between. This CDR3 has 14 residues. Per the germline V gene, CDR1 is SNHLY and CDR2 is FYNNEI. The CDR3 reads CASSEEGLRNEQYF. The CDR3 DNA is TGTGCCAGCAGTGAGGAGGGGCTTCGGAACGAGCAGTACTTC.

To note about this clone: Other DNA sequences in this sample translate to the same CDR3. The chain employs TRBV19 and TRBJ2-7, with 12 bases matching TRBD2. The V and J ends lost 5 bases and 3 bases, in that order; junction bases with no gene match: 5. Germline V CDR1 and CDR2: LNHDA, SQIVND (reference sequence). CDR3 length: 15 residues. CDR3 sequence reads: CASSAGLAGSYEQYF. The CDR3 DNA is TGTGCCAGTAGTGCAGGACTAGCGGGGAGCTACGAGCAGTACTTC. The complete variable domain, with remaining parts taken from reference TRBV19 and TRBJ2-7, reads DGGITQSPKYLFRKEGQNVTLSCEQNLNHDAMYWYRQDPGQGLRLIYYSQIVNDFQKGDIAEGYSVSREKKESFPLTVTSAQKNPTAFYLCASSAGLAGSYEQYFGPGTRLTVT.

V is TRBV4-3 and J is TRBJ2-1, with 9 nucleotides matching TRBD1. CDR1 and CDR2 (germline): LGHNA, YSLEER. Trimming at V came to 0 bases and at J to 9 bases, leaving 6 bases not matched to a gene. This CDR3 is 15 amino acids long. This CDR3 is CASSQDGTGYLEQFF. The CDR3 DNA sequence: TGCGCCAGCAGCCAAGACGGGACAGGGTATCTTGAGCAGTTCTTC.

The rearrangement uses TRBV9 and TRBJ2-1; TRBD1 might be the D (6 bases). The CDR3 contains 14 residues. Germline CDR1 and CDR2: SGDLS and YYNGEE. V gave up 4 bases and J gave up 5 bases, with 13 bases separating them. CDR3 coding DNA: TGTGCCAGCAGCCCCGGGACACTTCACAATGAGCAGTTCTTC. Its protein product is CASSPGTLHNEQFF.

The chain carries TRBV30 and TRBJ1-6, with 8 bases matching TRBD1. The CDR3 is made up of 15 amino acids. Per germline, CDR1 GTSNPN and CDR2 SVGIG (reference sequence). Trimming at V came to 0 bases and at J to 6 bases, leaving 4 bases not matched to a gene. CDR3 in amino acids: CAWSVIGQGNSPLHF. CDR3 sequence (DNA): TGTGCCTGGAGTGTGATAGGACAGGGTAATTCACCCCTCCACTTT. Based on the CDR3 plus reference TRBV30 and TRBJ1-6, the full variable domain is SQTIHQWPATLVQPVGSPLSLECTVEGTSNPNLYWYRQAAGRGLQLLFYSVGIGQISSEVPQNLSASRPQDRQFILSSKKLLLSDSGFYLCAWSVIGQGNSPLHFGNGTRLTVT.

This clone is a singleton in its sample. The rearrangement joins TRBV27 to TRBJ1-1, with D maybe TRBD1 (5 bases). The CDR3 runs 16 residues. V was clipped by 5 bases and J by 1 base, with 17 bases between them. From germline, CDR1 is MNHEY and CDR2 SMNVEV (reference sequence). CDR3: CASSHIQATGNTEAFF. CDR3 bases: TGTGCCAGCAGTCATATCCAGGCCACAGGGAACACTGAAGCTTTCTTT.

V and J are TRBV13 and TRBJ1-1; no firm D call. The CDR3 sequence is 14 residues long. The germline CDR1 and CDR2 sequences are PRHDT and FYEKMQ (reference sequence). V gave up 5 bases and J gave up 0 bases, with 10 bases separating them. The CDR3 coding sequence is TGTGCCAGCAGCCTTGACACCTTGAACACTGAAGCTTTCTTT. It translates to CASSLDTLNTEAFF.

V is TRBV7-9 and J is TRBJ1-2; D ambiguous. The V end lost 1 base, the J end lost 2 bases, and 11 bases lay between the germline ends. The CDR3 is made up of 15 amino acids. The germline gives CDR1 SEHNR, CDR2 FQNEAQ (reference sequence). CDR3 in amino acids: CASSLGTELNYGYTF. The CDR3 bases are TGTGCCAGCAGCTTAGGAACAGAGCTAAACTATGGCTACACCTTC.

The CDR3 DNA follows: TGTGCCAGCAGTTACAGGGGACAGGGCTACGAGCAGTTCTTC. The encoded protein is CASSYRGQGYEQFF. The rearrangement joins TRBV6-5 to TRBJ2-1, with 9 bases that match TRBD1. J was trimmed by 10 bases and V by 2 bases; bases with no gene match: 6. This CDR3 contains 14 residues. The germline gives CDR1 MNHEY, CDR2 SVGAGI.

V is TRBV30 and J is TRBJ1-2; TRBD1 matches at 8 bases. After removal of 2 bases from V and 3 bases from J, the junction contained 5 bases not matched to a gene. The CDR3 sequence is 14 residues long. The germline CDR1 and CDR2 sequences are GTSNPN and SVGIG (reference sequence). CDR3 DNA: TGTGCCTGGAGTACGGACAGGGAGGACTATGGCTACACCTTC. Protein sequence: CAWSTDREDYGYTF.

V gene TRBV5-1 combines with J gene TRBJ1-1, with a possible D match to TRBD1 (6 bases). The CDR3 extends over 13 amino acids. Germline V CDR1 and CDR2: SGHRS, YFSETQ. V shed 5 bases and J shed 7 bases, with 15 bases lying between them. The CDR3 DNA is TGCGCCAGCAGGAATGGGACATATCTTGAAGCTTTCTTT. This gives the protein CASRNGTYLEAFF.

Note on this clone: Other DNA sequences in the sample encode the same CDR3. The genes are TRBV19 and TRBJ2-7; the D is unclear. Trimming shortened V by 3 bases and J by 0 bases, and 9 bases separated the two germline ends. This CDR3 contains 14 residues. Germline CDR1 LNHDA, CDR2 SQIVND (reference sequence). In DNA form, the CDR3 reads TGTGCCAGTAGTATCAGTGCTAGCTCCTACGAGCAGTACTTC. It encodes CASSISASSYEQYF.

The V gene is TRBV6-1, the J gene TRBJ1-1; D is unresolved. Germline-derived CDR1 and CDR2 are MNHNS and SASEGT. The CDR3 extends over 13 amino acids. Trimming took off 6 bases at V and 1 base at J, with 9 bases between the two ends. The CDR3 spells CASRGEGNTEAFF. The CDR3 coding sequence is TGTGCCAGCAGAGGAGAGGGGAACACTGAAGCTTTCTTT.

The V and J genes are TRBV11-1 and TRBJ2-5; possibly TRBD1 or TRBD2 for D (5 bases each). The germline gives CDR1 SGHAT, CDR2 FQDESV (reference sequence). The CDR3 contains 14 residues. V dropped 5 bases and J dropped 5 bases, with 15 bases sitting between them. CDR3 residues: CASSHFTGHETQYF. The CDR3 coding sequence is TGTGCCAGCAGCCACTTTACGGGGCACGAGACCCAGTACTTC.

The rearrangement joins TRBV30 to TRBJ1-6, with TRBD1 matching 8 bases. The CDR3 contains 15 residues. The germline V gene encodes CDR1 GTSNPN and CDR2 SVGIG (reference sequence). V was clipped by 2 bases and J by 6 bases; unmatched bases: 6. CDR3 residues: CAWSSPGGFNSPLHF. The CDR3 DNA is TGTGCCTGGAGTTCTCCAGGGGGCTTTAATTCACCCCTCCACTTT.

The chain uses TRBV6-6 and TRBJ2-7, with D uncertain. The CDR3 totals 11 residues. V was trimmed by 7 bases and J by 5 bases, leaving 9 bases between them. Looked up from germline, CDR1 is MNHNY and CDR2 is SVGAGI (reference sequence). The CDR3 DNA sequence: TGTGCCAGCACTGGGGTCCACGAGCAGTACTTC. Protein product: CASTGVHEQYF.